What follows are 30 T cell receptor beta chains derived from one specimen sequenced in a study of T cell responses to AZD1222 COVID-19 vaccine (dated by TCRdb to the early 2020s). Taken with the paper, the label for time point translates to: about 28 days (+/-7) after the second vaccine dose. The method was the immunoSEQ multiplex PCR assay. TCRdb took this table from immuneACCESS and kept in-frame rearrangements with V and J called. Such tables lack part of the clones; where checked against another copy, unresolved V genes explain under half of the gap, and the rest is unexplained. Here the sample has roughly 110,000 clones; about 90% occur a single time. 8% of the sample is taken by the ten largest. The sequencing used peripheral blood, collected 28 days after the second AZD1222 dose. The receptors originated from an adult who received the AZD1222 COVID-19 vaccine.

The V call is TRBV11-3, the J call TRBJ2-5, with 10 bases that match TRBD1. This CDR3 region has 16 residues. The germline V gene encodes CDR1 SGHNT and CDR2 YENEEA. The J segment lost 2 bases and the V segment lost 1 base, leaving 4 bases of the junction unmatched. CDR3 amino acids: CASSLAGQGEQETQYF. In nucleotides, the CDR3 is TGTGCCAGCAGCTTAGCCGGACAGGGGGAGCAAGAGACCCAGTACTTC.

The chain employs TRBV6-5 and TRBJ2-7; D remains ambiguous. The germline V gene has CDR1 MNHEY and CDR2 SVGAGI. The length of the CDR3 is 12 residues. The ends were cut back, 6 bases at V and 3 bases at J, with 9 bases in the middle. CDR3 loop: CASSPSRYEQYF. The DNA of the CDR3 is TGTGCCAGCAGCCCCAGCCGCTACGAGCAGTACTTC.

This clone was detected once. This chain connects TRBV29-1 to TRBJ1-1; D is ambiguous. The germline gives CDR1 SQVTM, CDR2 ANQGSEA. The V end lost 5 bases, the J end lost 1 base, and 11 bases lay between the germline ends. The CDR3 is 13 residues long. The CDR3 protein is CSVPSNGNTEAFF. Here the CDR3 DNA reads TGCAGCGTTCCCTCTAACGGGAACACTGAAGCTTTCTTT.

This clone was seen a single time. The rearrangement links TRBV30 to TRBJ2-5; D might be TRBD2 (6 bases). Per germline, CDR1 GTSNPN and CDR2 SVGIG (reference sequence). The CDR3 is made up of 13 amino acids. The germline V and J ends were trimmed by 2 bases and 5 bases, with 12 bases remaining between them. Here the CDR3 reads CAWSWGVGETQYF. CDR3 DNA: TGTGCCTGGAGTTGGGGGGTTGGTGAGACCCAGTACTTC.

This clone was seen only once. The chain is built from TRBV15 and TRBJ2-1, with 8 bases fitting TRBD2. Germline V gene data show CDR1 as LNHNV and CDR2 as YYDKDF (reference sequence). CDR3 length equals 17 residues. Trimming cost V 1 base and J 6 bases; bases outside gene matches: 11. This chain's CDR3 is CATSRVAGSGMGNEQFF. The CDR3 nucleotides are TGTGCCACCAGCAGAGTAGCTGGTAGCGGGATGGGCAATGAGCAGTTCTTC.

This chain joins TRBV18 and TRBJ1-3, with D uncertain. This CDR3 spans 16 amino acids. The V gene's germline CDR1 is KGHSH and CDR2 LQKENI. V lost 2 bases, J lost 0 bases, and 11 bases lay in between. The CDR3 DNA follows: TGTGCCAGCTCACCATCCGGGCCCAACTCTGGAAACACCATATATTTT. Its protein product is CASSPSGPNSGNTIYF.

The J gene is TRBJ1-2, the V gene TRBV28; 10 nucleotides line up with TRBD1. Germline V gives CDR1 MDHEN, CDR2 SYDVKM. CDR3 length: 13 residues. After removal of 5 bases from V and 7 bases from J, the junction contained 4 bases not matched to a gene. CDR3 bases: TGTGCCAGCAGTGGACAGGGGGTTTCTGGCTACACCTTC. Its translation is CASSGQGVSGYTF.

The chain employs TRBV10-3 and TRBJ2-7, with D maybe TRBD1 (6 bases). Germline CDR1 reads ENHRY; CDR2 reads SYGVKD. This CDR3 has 11 amino acids. V was pared by 7 bases and J by 3 bases, with 7 bases between. CDR3 loop: CAIKDSYEQYF. Written as DNA, the CDR3 is TGTGCCATCAAGGACAGCTACGAGCAGTACTTC.

The chain is built from TRBV9 and TRBJ1-5; D is unresolved. Germline V CDR1 and CDR2: SGDLS, YYNGEE. CDR3 length: 15 residues. Trimming cost V 0 bases and J 4 bases, with 11 bases left between them. The CDR3 DNA is TGTGCCAGCAGCGTAGGGGGTTCCGGGAATCAGCCCCAGCATTTT. It specifies CASSVGGSGNQPQHF.

V usage is TRBV7-9 and J usage is TRBJ2-7, with 13 nucleotides matching TRBD2. Per the germline V gene, CDR1 is SEHNR and CDR2 is FQNEAQ (reference sequence). With 5 bases clipped from V and 3 bases from J, the junction kept 4 bases outside the gene matches. This CDR3 comprises 15 residues. CDR3 protein: CASSRLAGGHYEQYF. The CDR3 bases are TGTGCCAGCAGCCGACTAGCGGGGGGACACTACGAGCAGTACTTC.

The chain links TRBV7-9 to TRBJ2-7, with D perhaps TRBD2 (5 bases). Germline V gives CDR1 SEHNR, CDR2 FQNEAQ (reference sequence). The CDR3 consists of 14 residues. Trimming took off 1 base at V and 4 bases at J, with 11 bases between the two ends. DNA for the CDR3: TGTGCCAGCAGCTTAGGAGAGGGCCCTTACGAGCAGTACTTC. Protein sequence: CASSLGEGPYEQYF.

The V gene is TRBV18, the J gene TRBJ2-2; D uncertain. The CDR3 extends over 15 amino acids. V lost 3 bases and J 2 bases, leaving 10 bases between the germline ends. The germline V gene has CDR1 KGHSH and CDR2 LQKENI. For the CDR3, the DNA is TGTGCCAGCTCACCCTCTCTGGGAAACACCGGGGAGCTGTTTTTT. Amino acids: CASSPSLGNTGELFF.

This chain links TRBV10-3 with TRBJ1-3; weak D call: TRBD1 (5 bases). This CDR3 spans 16 amino acids. V was cut by 5 bases and J by 0 bases, with 14 bases left in between. From germline, CDR1 is ENHRY and CDR2 SYGVKD. CDR3 protein: CAISSNPDSSGNTIYF. The DNA for the CDR3 is TGTGCCATCAGTTCGAACCCAGACAGCTCTGGAAACACCATATATTTT.

The chain joins TRBV19 to TRBJ1-6; D not certain. CDR1 and CDR2 (germline): LNHDA, SQIVND (reference sequence). The CDR3 is 13 residues long. Deletions cut 6 bases from V and 9 bases from J, with 12 bases between. CDR3 in amino acids: CASRPRNGSPLHF. CDR3 nucleotide sequence: TGTGCCAGTAGACCTCGCAATGGTTCACCCCTCCACTTT.

This chain links TRBV7-9 with TRBJ2-7; a possible D gene is TRBD2 (5 bases). Trimming took 3 bases from V and 6 from J, leaving 15 bases between them. This CDR3 is built from 14 residues. Germline values: CDR1 SEHNR, CDR2 FQNEAQ (reference sequence). The CDR3 spells CASSLGGGRLEQYF. CDR3 nucleotide sequence: TGTGCCAGCAGCTTGGGTGGCGGGCGGCTCGAGCAGTACTTC.

The chain combines TRBV19 with TRBJ1-1; D is unresolved. The CDR3 runs to 12 residues. The V end lost 3 bases, the J end lost 8 bases, and 10 bases lay between the germline ends. Looked up from germline, CDR1 is LNHDA and CDR2 is SQIVND (reference sequence). The CDR3 protein is CASSMTLREAFF. The CDR3, as DNA: TGTGCCAGTAGTATGACCCTGAGAGAAGCTTTCTTT.

The V gene is TRBV4-3, the J gene TRBJ1-1; TRBD1 is a possible D gene (6 bases). The germline V gene encodes CDR1 LGHNA and CDR2 YSLEER. V lost 3 bases and J lost 1, with 12 bases in between. The CDR3 covers 15 residues. The CDR3 spells CASSQTTGQNTEAFF. The CDR3 coding sequence is TGCGCCAGCAGCCAGACGACAGGCCAGAACACTGAAGCTTTCTTT.

The chain employs TRBV2 and TRBJ1-1; tentatively, D is TRBD1 (6 bases). Germline CDR1 is SNHLY and CDR2 is FYNNEI. V lost 2 bases, J lost 7 bases, and 14 bases lay in between. The CDR3 runs to 14 residues. CDR3 sequence reads: CASSEFWEQGEAFF. The CDR3 region has the DNA TGTGCCAGCAGTGAATTTTGGGAACAGGGTGAAGCTTTCTTT.

This sequence joins TRBV5-4 and TRBJ1-2; D ambiguous. Trimming shortened V by 0 bases and J by 2 bases, and 8 bases separated the two germline ends. In germline, CDR1 is SGHNT, CDR2 YYREEE (reference sequence). CDR3 length: 14 residues. The CDR3 is CASSLDYTNYGYTF. The DNA of the CDR3 is TGTGCCAGCAGCTTGGATTACACCAACTATGGCTACACCTTC. Full variable domain (remainder filled in from reference TRBV5-4 and TRBJ1-2): ETGVTQSPTHLIKTRGQQVTLRCSSQSGHNTVSWYQQALGQGPQFIFQYYREEENGRGNFPPRFSGLQFPNYSSELNVNALELDDSALYLCASSLDYTNYGYTFGSGTRLTVV.

The chain couples TRBV5-6 to TRBJ1-1; D unresolved. Germline CDR1 and CDR2: SGHDT and YYEEEE. The CDR3 extends over 15 amino acids. Deletions cut 4 bases from V and 5 bases from J, with 18 bases between. The CDR3 DNA sequence: TGTGCCAGCAGCCAACAGTTTACCGAGGAAACTGAAGCTTTCTTT. Its translation is CASSQQFTEETEAFF.

DNA for the CDR3: TGTGCCAGCGCGAGGGTGTACGAGCAGTACTTC. This codes for CASARVYEQYF. This chain uses TRBV2 with TRBJ2-7; maybe TRBD2 (5 bases). Trimming pared 8 bases from V and 4 bases from J, leaving 9 bases between. Germline V gene lookup returns CDR1 SNHLY and CDR2 FYNNEI. The CDR3 contains 11 residues.

This rearrangement joins TRBV20-1 to TRBJ2-7, with D tentatively TRBD1 or TRBD2 (5 bases each). The germline gives CDR1 DFQATT, CDR2 SNEGSKA (reference sequence). The V gene lost 3 bases and the J gene lost 2 bases, with 14 bases spanning the gap. This CDR3 contains 14 residues. CDR3 sequence: CSASQGESPYEQYF. The DNA of the CDR3 is TGCAGTGCTAGTCAGGGAGAAAGTCCCTACGAGCAGTACTTC.

The rearrangement joins TRBV12-3 or TRBV12-4 to TRBJ1-2; D possibly corresponds to TRBD1 (6 bases). The CDR3 has 12 amino acids. Trimming removed 5 bases from V and 2 bases from J, with 6 bases in between. The CDR3 DNA reads as TGTGCCAGCAGTGACAGGAACTATGGCTACACCTTC. It specifies CASSDRNYGYTF.

The chain joins TRBV27 to TRBJ2-7; the match to TRBD1 covers 9 bases. The CDR3 sequence is 16 residues long. The V and J ends lost 5 bases and 0 bases, in that order; junction bases with no gene match: 8. CDR1 is MNHEY and CDR2 is SMNVEV in the germline V gene (reference sequence). The CDR3 region has the DNA TGTGCCAGCAGTCCCGGGACAGGGAAAAGCTCCTACGAGCAGTACTTC. It yields the protein CASSPGTGKSSYEQYF.

The V and J genes are TRBV6-4 and TRBJ2-3; TRBD1 aligns across 8 bases. Germline V gene lookup returns CDR1 MRHNA and CDR2 SNTAGT. V shed 6 bases, J shed 1 base, and the junction held 3 bases outside the gene matches. CDR3 size: 14 residues. The CDR3 nucleotides read TGTGCCAGCAGCCTGACAGGGGGCACAGATACGCAGTATTTT. The encoded protein is CASSLTGGTDTQYF.

This chain connects TRBV12-3 or TRBV12-4 to TRBJ2-5; a possible D gene is TRBD1 (5 bases). V lost 6 bases and J 6 bases, leaving 11 bases between the germline ends. This CDR3 is built from 12 residues. The CDR3 here is CASSPGWKTQYF. CDR3 bases: TGTGCCAGCAGCCCAGGGTGGAAGACCCAGTACTTC.

The J gene is TRBJ2-6, the V gene TRBV18, with 8 bases lining up with TRBD1. The CDR3 has 18 residues. Germline V CDR1 and CDR2: KGHSH, LQKENI. V trimming: 3 bases; J trimming: 0 bases; junction bases outside the gene matches: 7. The CDR3 DNA reads TGTGCCAGCTCACCCTGGACAGGGACGACCTCTGGGGCCAACGTCCTGACTTTC. Residues: CASSPWTGTTSGANVLTF. The complete variable domain, with remaining parts taken from reference TRBV18 and TRBJ2-6, reads NAGVMQNPRHLVRRRGQEARLRCSPMKGHSHVYWYRQLPEEGLKFMVYLQKENIIDESGMPKERFSAEFPKEGPSILRIQQVVRGDSAAYFCASSPWTGTTSGANVLTFGAGSRLTVL.

The chain uses TRBV21-1 and TRBJ2-3; TRBD2 is taken as the D call from the table, unchecked against the DNA. TRBV21-1 is shown as a pseudogene. CDR3 length: 18 amino acids. CDR3 DNA: TGTGCCAGCATCCGGGGGGTTAGGGCAGGCCTGGGGACAGATACGCAGTATTTT. This gives the protein CASIRGVRAGLGTDTQYF.

This rearrangement joins TRBV19 to TRBJ1-5; D remains unclear. Germline-derived CDR1 and CDR2 are LNHDA and SQIVND (reference sequence). This CDR3 is built from 15 residues. V shed 4 bases and J shed 0 bases, with 10 bases lying between them. The DNA for the CDR3 is TGTGCCAGTAGTACCCTCAGGAGTAGCAATCAGCCCCAGCATTTT. It translates to CASSTLRSSNQPQHF.

The chain is built from TRBV11-3 and TRBJ2-7, with D perhaps TRBD2 (6 bases). The V end lost 3 bases, the J end lost 2 bases, and 14 bases lay between the germline ends. This CDR3 is built from 15 residues. Germline CDR1 and CDR2: SGHNT and YENEEA. The CDR3 is CASSFSGGPTYEQYF. DNA for the CDR3: TGTGCCAGCAGCTTTTCCGGGGGACCGACCTACGAGCAGTACTTC.